This is a list of T cell receptor beta chains from one sample in a study of T cell repertoires in cytomegalovirus infection. The antigens these receptors bind are not known. TCRdb ran MiXCR on the reads and lists one entry per CDR3 protein. This table has hundreds of thousands of distinct CDR3 sequences, around 30% appearing once. Source: cultured CD8+ T cells from PBMCs, taken from culture after CMV antigen stimulation. The receptors come from a human donor in good health (CMV status not recorded). Some clones in this sample may be carry-over from other donors' samples. CDR3s include the opening cysteine and the closing phenylalanine or tryptophan. Each record gives: J gene, clone size, CDR3 length, V gene, D gene, CDR3 DNA, CDR3 protein. D genes are given only for firm matches. Clone size is given for some rows only: seen once, a few or many times, or a class if the clone is expanded.

J: TRBJ1-4; size: NA; length: 13; V: TRBV5-4; D: NA; DNA: TGTGCCAGCAAAGGGTCCTATGGGGAAAAACTGTTTTTT; CDR3: CASKGSYGEKLFF
J: TRBJ2-7; size: NA; length: 14; V: TRBV12-3/TRBV12-4; D: TRBD1; DNA: TGTGCCAGCACCACTCCCGGGACAGGGAGAGAGCAGTACTTC; CDR3: CASTTPGTGREQYF
J: TRBJ2-1; size: NA; length: 15; V: TRBV5-1; D: TRBD1; DNA: TGCGCCAGCAGCCGGGGACAGGGGATATACAATGAGCAGTTCTTC; CDR3: CASSRGQGIYNEQFF
J: TRBJ1-1; size: few; length: 14; V: TRBV6-1; D: NA; DNA: TGTGCCAGCAGTGACTTGGGGGCGTTGGTTGAAGCTTTCTTT; CDR3: CASSDLGALVEAFF
J: TRBJ2-7; size: few; length: 12; V: TRBV6-1; D: TRBD1; DNA: TGTGCCGGGACAGGGACGCTCAACGAGCAGTACTTC; CDR3: CAGTGTLNEQYF
J: TRBJ1-1; size: NA; length: 15; V: TRBV15; D: NA; DNA: TGTGCCACCAGCAGAGAAAGAGTGGGAAAAGGAGAAGCTTTCTTT; CDR3: CATSRERVGKGEAFF
J: TRBJ2-5; size: once; length: 16; V: TRBV7-6; D: TRBD2; DNA: TGTGCCAGCAGCCGTATGAGTCTAGCGGCTAAAGAGACCCAGTACTTC; CDR3: CASSRMSLAAKETQYF
J: TRBJ1-3; size: many; length: 16; V: TRBV27; D: NA; DNA: TGTGCCAGCAGTTTAAAGCCCTACGTCTCTGGAAACACCATATATTTT; CDR3: CASSLKPYVSGNTIYF
J: TRBJ2-5; size: few; length: 15; V: TRBV7-9; D: NA; DNA: TGTGCCAGCAGCTTAGGGCCGCTAGTGAAGGAGACCCAGTACTTC; CDR3: CASSLGPLVKETQYF
J: TRBJ2-3; size: many; length: 14; V: TRBV7-9; D: NA; DNA: TGTGCCAGCAGCTTTAGCGGACACACAGATACGCAGTATTTT; CDR3: CASSFSGHTDTQYF